The clone carrying this T cell receptor beta chain was seen a single time. The antigen remains undetermined. The record originates from a study of T cell responses to AZD1222 COVID-19 vaccine. For the study at large: Second-dose recipients at about 4 or about 12 weeks were treated as one pooled group.

Sequencing was performed with immunoSEQ multiplex PCR; in TCRdb, only in-frame clones are kept and a portion is missing. The sample includes 63,000 or so clones, around 86% of them seen just once. Findings of the study overall: Possibly, clonal diversity was underestimated; donors were largely white British and included more females. At 160-218 and 743-854, vaccine-associated CD4 TCRs were dominant, and they spanned spike. Spike-specific TCR breadth and depth rose after two AZD1222 doses.

The receptor was derived from an adult in good health. The specimen was peripheral blood, collected on day 0 of AZD1222 vaccination.

The chain's CDR3 is CASSLGTGGKNEQFF. In DNA, the CDR3 is TGTGCCAGCAGCTTGGGGACAGGAGGTAAAAATGAGCAGTTCTTC. The rearrangement links TRBV5-8 to TRBJ2-1, with 7 bases matching TRBD1. V shed 0 bases, J shed 7 bases, and the junction held 7 bases outside the gene matches. There are 15 residues in the CDR3. Germline loops: CDR1 SGHTS, CDR2 YDEGEE.